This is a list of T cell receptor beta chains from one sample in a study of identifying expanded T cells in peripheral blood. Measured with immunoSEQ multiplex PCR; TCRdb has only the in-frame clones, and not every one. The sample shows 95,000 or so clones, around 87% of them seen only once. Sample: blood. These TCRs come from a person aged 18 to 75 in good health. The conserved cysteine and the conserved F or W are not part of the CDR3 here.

ACARVANSPLH | TRBJ1-6 | TRBV30
ASSEGRGPTSTDTQY | TRBJ2-3 | TRBV9
ASSPPVAGAGELF | TRBJ2-2 | TRBV18
ASSQAGTGELF | TRBJ2-2 | TRBV14
SVWGQMNTEAF | TRBJ1-1 | TRBV29-1
ASSQGQAGDTQY | TRBJ2-3 | TRBV5-1
ASSPDTNQPQH | TRBJ1-5 | TRBV6-5
ASCKDRGRTGELF | TRBJ2-2 | TRBV18
ASSPQRLKRSYEQY | TRBJ2-7 | TRBV18
ASSLAVITDTQY | TRBJ2-3 | TRBV9
ASSALAWEGNQGTQY | TRBJ2-5 | TRBV25-1
ALTMGAHYNEQF | TRBJ2-1 | TRBV7-9
ASSPLDGYT | TRBJ1-2 | TRBV6-5
ASSRHREGTAF | TRBJ1-1 | TRBV6-5
ASSLIFLNTEAF | TRBJ1-1 | TRBV11-2
ASSLASGYTEAF | TRBJ1-1 | TRBV11-2
SVAPSWSEAF | TRBJ1-1 | TRBV29-1
ASSQQDTLGSDTQY | TRBJ2-3 | TRBV4-3
ATSRGRGLSGNTIY | TRBJ1-3 | TRBV15
ASSFIGGAFTTDTQY | TRBJ2-3 | TRBV7-2
ATLNSGTSFGQF | TRBJ2-1 | TRBV18
ATTRKVGETQY | TRBJ2-5 | TRBV10-3
SATTGVDYGYT | TRBJ1-2 | TRBV29-1
ASSQRQVNTEAF | TRBJ1-1 | TRBV18
ASSLGPGSEAF | TRBJ1-1 | TRBV7-6
ASSQAEAGPLYGYT | TRBJ1-2 | TRBV4-3
ASSLAQGFETQY | TRBJ2-5 | TRBV5-1
ASRQRGYSNQPQH | TRBJ1-5 | TRBV6-5
ASRFRQGDSYEQY | TRBJ2-7 | TRBV6-5
ASSLARGETQY | TRBJ2-5 | TRBV11-1
AIKSSGAYEQY | TRBJ2-7 | TRBV10-3
AWSVRRADTQY | TRBJ2-3 | TRBV30
AHGQSEAF | TRBJ1-1 | TRBV30
ASSPQSTTDTQY | TRBJ2-3 | TRBV7-9
ASKQWTVSYEQY | TRBJ2-7 | TRBV7-2
ASSLTYLDSSYNEQF | TRBJ2-1 | TRBV7-9
ATAHQGAWETQY | TRBJ2-5 | TRBV19
ASSPKTGRPNNYGYT | TRBJ1-2 | TRBV7-6
ASSPGAHGEKLF | TRBJ1-4 | TRBV5-1
ASSGRLGFEAF | TRBJ1-1 | TRBV7-2
ASDVGTSGNTIY | TRBJ1-3 | TRBV6-6